The rows below give T cell receptor beta chains drawn from one sample of a study of OX40 agonist ivuxolimab in advanced cancers. The method was immunoSEQ multiplex PCR; TCRdb's version includes in-frame clones alone and lacks a portion of them. The sample has about 68,000 clones, 75% to 95% seen once; the top ten hold 4.5% to 7.5%. Sequences were derived from CD4+ or CD8+ T cells sorted from blood, sampled in a trial of the OX40 agonist ivuxolimab. The receptors derive from an adult with an advanced solid tumor such as melanoma, head and neck, liver or kidney cancer. Both conserved end residues are part of each CDR3. Each record gives: J gene, clone size, V gene, D gene, CDR3 protein, CDR3 DNA. A D gene is named only where the DNA matches it firmly. Size tells how often a clone was seen (once, few, many) or the class of an expanded clone, and some rows leave it out.

J gene: TRBJ2-7
clone size: once
V gene: TRBV28
D gene: -
CDR3 protein: CASSPTGFYEQYF
CDR3 DNA: TGTGCCAGCAGCCCTACAGGGTTCTACGAGCAGTACTTC

J gene: TRBJ1-1
clone size: -
V gene: TRBV6-5
D gene: -
CDR3 protein: CASSWAGGDTEAFF
CDR3 DNA: TGTGCCAGCAGTTGGGCAGGTGGGGACACTGAAGCTTTCTTT

J gene: TRBJ2-5
clone size: once
V gene: TRBV7-9
D gene: -
CDR3 protein: CASSFGADQETQYF
CDR3 DNA: TGTGCCAGCAGCTTCGGGGCAGACCAAGAGACCCAGTACTTC

J gene: TRBJ2-1
clone size: -
V gene: TRBV29-1
D gene: -
CDR3 protein: CSVDVPGVEQFF
CDR3 DNA: TGCAGCGTTGATGTACCGGGGGTTGAGCAGTTCTTC

J gene: TRBJ1-1
clone size: -
V gene: TRBV9
D gene: -
CDR3 protein: CASSARPTDPAFF
CDR3 DNA: TGTGCCAGCAGCGCTAGGCCGACGGATCCAGCTTTCTTT

J gene: TRBJ1-2
clone size: -
V gene: TRBV4-1
D gene: -
CDR3 protein: CASSQGTFGRQAFLGYTF
CDR3 DNA: TGCGCCAGCAGCCAAGGAACATTCGGGAGACAGGCGTTTTTAGGCTACACCTTC

J gene: TRBJ2-1
clone size: -
V gene: TRBV11-2
D gene: -
CDR3 protein: CASSLESRVAYNEQFF
CDR3 DNA: TGTGCCAGCAGCTTAGAATCACGGGTAGCGTACAATGAGCAGTTCTTC

J gene: TRBJ2-7
clone size: few
V gene: TRBV19
D gene: -
CDR3 protein: CASSIQGRAYEQYF
CDR3 DNA: TGTGCCAGTAGTATCCAGGGAAGGGCCTACGAGCAGTACTTC

J gene: TRBJ1-2
clone size: -
V gene: TRBV7-9
D gene: -
CDR3 protein: CASSLLGQAIYGYTF
CDR3 DNA: TGTGCCAGCAGCTTACTGGGACAAGCCATCTATGGCTACACCTTC

J gene: TRBJ1-2
clone size: -
V gene: TRBV5-4
D gene: -
CDR3 protein: CASSPGMGLNGYTF
CDR3 DNA: TGTGCCAGCAGCCCAGGGATGGGTTTGAATGGCTACACCTTC

J gene: TRBJ2-7
clone size: -
V gene: TRBV11-2
D gene: -
CDR3 protein: CASSLDGGLSSYEQYF
CDR3 DNA: TGTGCCAGCAGCTTAGATGGGGGGTTGAGCTCCTACGAGCAGTACTTC

J gene: TRBJ1-1
clone size: -
V gene: TRBV25-1
D gene: -
CDR3 protein: CASSSMAGTEAFF
CDR3 DNA: TGTGCCAGCAGTTCTATGGCAGGGACTGAAGCTTTCTTT

J gene: TRBJ2-7
clone size: -
V gene: TRBV2
D gene: TRBD1
CDR3 protein: CASSAGQAYEQYF
CDR3 DNA: TGTGCCAGCAGCGCGGGACAGGCGTACGAGCAGTACTTC

J gene: TRBJ2-3
clone size: once
V gene: TRBV4-1
D gene: TRBD1
CDR3 protein: CASSQDRGQGTDTQYF
CDR3 DNA: TGCGCCAGCAGCCAAGATCGGGGACAGGGAACAGATACGCAGTATTTT

J gene: TRBJ1-2
clone size: few
V gene: TRBV6-5
D gene: -
CDR3 protein: CASSYRGGYTF
CDR3 DNA: TGTGCCAGCAGTTACAGGGGTGGCTACACCTTC

J gene: TRBJ2-1
clone size: -
V gene: TRBV7-9
D gene: -
CDR3 protein: CASSLERDGVGPYNEQFF
CDR3 DNA: TGTGCCAGCAGCTTAGAGCGTGATGGGGTTGGCCCTTACAATGAGCAGTTCTTC

J gene: TRBJ2-7
clone size: -
V gene: TRBV5-6
D gene: -
CDR3 protein: CASSLPSIYEQYF
CDR3 DNA: TGTGCCAGCAGCCTGCCCTCCATCTACGAGCAGTACTTC

J gene: TRBJ2-7
clone size: -
V gene: TRBV4-3
D gene: TRBD2
CDR3 protein: CASSQDYTSGVGEQYF
CDR3 DNA: TGCGCCAGCAGCCAAGATTATACTAGCGGGGTGGGCGAGCAGTACTTC

J gene: TRBJ2-7
clone size: once
V gene: TRBV7-8
D gene: -
CDR3 protein: CASSSRGGPYEQYF
CDR3 DNA: TGTGCCAGCAGCTCCAGGGGGGGACCTTACGAGCAGTACTTC

J gene: TRBJ2-1
clone size: once
V gene: TRBV27
D gene: TRBD2
CDR3 protein: CASSFSLAGANEQFF
CDR3 DNA: TGTGCCAGCAGTTTTTCGCTAGCGGGCGCAAATGAGCAGTTCTTC

J gene: TRBJ2-1
clone size: -
V gene: TRBV7-3
D gene: TRBD1
CDR3 protein: CASSRTGGWNNEQFF
CDR3 DNA: TGTGCCAGCAGCCGTACAGGGGGCTGGAACAATGAGCAGTTCTTC

J gene: TRBJ2-7
clone size: -
V gene: TRBV4-1
D gene: TRBD1
CDR3 protein: CASSQERDSSPSYEQYF
CDR3 DNA: TGCGCCAGCAGCCAAGAGAGGGACAGCTCGCCCTCCTACGAGCAGTACTTC

J gene: TRBJ2-1
clone size: -
V gene: TRBV6-5
D gene: TRBD2
CDR3 protein: CASSYGGGPGNEQFF
CDR3 DNA: TGTGCCAGCAGTTACGGGGGAGGGCCGGGCAATGAGCAGTTCTTC

J gene: TRBJ2-3
clone size: -
V gene: TRBV4-2
D gene: TRBD2
CDR3 protein: CASSQELAGGPTDTQYF
CDR3 DNA: TGTGCCAGCAGCCAAGAACTAGCGGGAGGGCCCACAGATACGCAGTATTTT